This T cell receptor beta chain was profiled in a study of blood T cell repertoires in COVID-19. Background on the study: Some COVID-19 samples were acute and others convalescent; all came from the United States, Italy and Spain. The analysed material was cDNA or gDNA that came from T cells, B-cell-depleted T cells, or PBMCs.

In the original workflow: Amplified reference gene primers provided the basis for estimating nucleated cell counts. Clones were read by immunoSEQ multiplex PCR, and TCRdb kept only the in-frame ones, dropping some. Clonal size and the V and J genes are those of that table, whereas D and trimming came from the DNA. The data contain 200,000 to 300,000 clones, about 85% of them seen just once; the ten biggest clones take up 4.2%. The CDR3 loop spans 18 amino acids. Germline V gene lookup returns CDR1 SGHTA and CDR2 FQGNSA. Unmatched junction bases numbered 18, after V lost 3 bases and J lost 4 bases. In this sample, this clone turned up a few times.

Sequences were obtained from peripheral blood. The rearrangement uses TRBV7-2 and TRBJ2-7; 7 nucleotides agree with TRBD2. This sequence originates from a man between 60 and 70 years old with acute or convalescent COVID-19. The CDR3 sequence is CASSLRGYGETLTYEQYF. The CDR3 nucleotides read TGTGCCAGCAGCTTGCGGGGGTATGGGGAGACCCTCACTTACGAGCAGTACTTC.